Following are 7 T cell receptor beta chains from one sample sequenced in a study of blood T cell repertoires in COVID-19. TCRdb keeps only in-frame clones here, not all; method: immunoSEQ multiplex PCR. Of around 370,000 clones listed, 85% to 90% were seen once; the top ten hold less than 1.5%. Sequenced material: PBMCs or T cells enriched from blood (not recorded which). The receptors were gathered from a woman between 18 and 29 years old who had recovered from COVID-19.

The J gene is TRBJ1-2, the V gene TRBV18; 8 positions agree with TRBD1. CDR3 length equals 15 residues. V lost 5 bases to trimming and J lost 3 bases; unmatched junction nucleotides: 8. Germline V gene lookup returns CDR1 KGHSH and CDR2 LQKENI. CDR3 sequence (DNA): TGTGCCAGCTCAATCGAGGGACAGGTATACTATGGCTACACCTTC. This translates into CASSIEGQVYYGYTF.

CDR3 DNA: TGTGCCAGCAGGGGCGCGGGGGCCACGGCCTACGAGCAGTACTTC. Residues: CASRGAGATAYEQYF. This chain joins TRBV6-5 and TRBJ2-7; D may be TRBD2 (7 bases). Germline V gene data show CDR1 as MNHEY and CDR2 as SVGAGI. The CDR3 consists of 15 residues. V lost 6 bases to trimming and J lost 2 bases, with 17 bases between them.

In this sample, this clone turned up a few times. V gene TRBV11-2 combines with J gene TRBJ2-7; TRBD2 matches 12 bases. Trimming cost V 6 bases and J 2 bases; bases outside gene matches: 5. CDR3 size: 15 residues. Germline CDR1 is SGHAT and CDR2 is FQNNGV. In DNA, the CDR3 is TGTGCCAGCAGTCGGACTAGCGGGGTAACCTACGAGCAGTACTTC. Its translation is CASSRTSGVTYEQYF.

The V call is TRBV9, the J call TRBJ2-5; 12 bases map to TRBD2. J lost 3 bases, V lost 4 bases, and 4 bases had no gene match. CDR3 length equals 15 residues. Germline V gene lookup returns CDR1 SGDLS and CDR2 YYNGEE. DNA of the CDR3: TGTGCCAGCAGCCCTTGGACTAGCGGGGAAGAGACCCAGTACTTC. Amino acid sequence: CASSPWTSGEETQYF.

The table lists this clone with a few counts. CDR3 nucleotides: TGTGCCATCAGTGAGTCGAGGGGACAGGGACGACACCCCTCCGGCTACACCTTC. Its translation is CAISESRGQGRHPSGYTF. The chain recombines TRBV10-3 with TRBJ1-2, with TRBD1 matching 9 bases. Germline V gives CDR1 ENHRY, CDR2 SYGVKD. V dropped 0 bases and J dropped 8; count of bases not matched to a gene: 16. The CDR3 has 18 residues.

The chain links TRBV24-1 to TRBJ2-3; the match to TRBD1 covers 10 bases. The CDR3 is made up of 15 amino acids. Looked up from germline, CDR1 is KGHDR and CDR2 is SFDVKD. Trimming took 2 bases from V and 5 from J; bases not matched to a gene: 3. CDR3 sequence: CATSDSDRGRDTQYF. DNA of the CDR3: TGTGCCACCAGTGATTCAGACAGGGGGCGAGATACGCAGTATTTT.

The genes are TRBV30 and TRBJ1-3; no reliable D call. Between the trimmed V and J ends, which lost 3 bases and 0 bases, there was a span of 24 bases. CDR3 size: 19 residues. Germline-derived CDR1 and CDR2 are GTSNPN and SVGIG (reference sequence). The DNA of the CDR3 is TGTGCCTGGAGGGGGAGGACGCGCCCCCACCGCTCCTCTGGAAACACCATATATTTT. Amino acids: CAWRGRTRPHRSSGNTIYF.